A selection of T cell receptor beta chains follows, all from one sample in a study of shared T cell receptors in the human thymus. TCRdb keeps only in-frame clones here, not all; method: immunoSEQ multiplex PCR. The repertoire holds about 660,000 clones, with 70% to 90% as singletons. The data also belong to a second study, concerning human thymus T cells.

The specimen sequenced was thymocytes. The source of these receptors is a boy under two years old with a congenital heart defect. Both conserved end residues are part of each CDR3. A D gene is named only where the DNA matches it firmly. Not all rows give a size; the values are once, few, many and, for expanded clones, a class.

D	size	V	J	DNA	CDR3
.	.	TRBV5-1	TRBJ2-5	TGCGCCAGCAGCTTAACCTACCCTCGGGAGCCACACCAAGAGACCCAGTACTTC	CASSLTYPREPHQETQYF
.	.	TRBV27	TRBJ1-2	TGTGCCAGCAGTCCCGTGGGACAAATCCCCTACCCCCATGGCTACACCTTC	CASSPVGQIPYPHGYTF
TRBD1	.	TRBV2	TRBJ1-1	TGTGCCAGCAGTGAAGCTAGGGGGCTGGGAGCTTTCTTT	CASSEARGLGAFF
TRBD1	.	TRBV6-1	TRBJ1-2	TGTGCCAGCCCTAAAAGGGGGCTCGATGGCTACACCTTC	CASPKRGLDGYTF
TRBD2	.	TRBV7-2	TRBJ2-3	TGTGCCAGCAGCCCCCTGAGCGGGAGGGCCGCCCCTATGGAAGATACGCAGTATTTT	CASSPLSGRAAPMEDTQYF
TRBD2	.	TRBV30	TRBJ2-3	TGTGCCTGGAGTCCTCCGTCGGCTAGCGGGCTAACAGATACGCAGTATTTT	CAWSPPSASGLTDTQYF
.	few	TRBV5-6	TRBJ2-6	TGTGCCAGCAGCTTGACGAGCTCTGGGGCCAACGTCCTGACTTTC	CASSLTSSGANVLTF
.	.	TRBV7-2	TRBJ2-1	TGTGCCAGCAGCTTAGGTTCTAGTGGCAATGAGCAGTTCTTC	CASSLGSSGNEQFF
.	.	TRBV11-1	TRBJ2-5	TGTGCCAGCAGTTTAGGACAGAAGCAGCAAGAGACCCAGTACTTC	CASSLGQKQQETQYF
TRBD1	.	TRBV7-9	TRBJ2-7	TGTGCCAGCAGCCTGGTTCGGGACAGGGGTTACGAGCAGTACTTC	CASSLVRDRGYEQYF
TRBD1	.	TRBV18	TRBJ2-5	TGTGCCAGCCCTCACGGGACAGGGGGCGGAGAGACCCAGTACTTC	CASPHGTGGGETQYF
TRBD2	.	TRBV4-2	TRBJ2-1	TGTGCCAGCAGCCAAGTTGTAGCGGGAGACTTGGGTGAGCAGTTCTTC	CASSQVVAGDLGEQFF
.	.	TRBV6-1	TRBJ2-2	TGTGCCAGCAGTGATCCCCCCGGGAACACCGGGGAGCTGTTTTTT	CASSDPPGNTGELFF
TRBD1	.	TRBV30	TRBJ1-2	TGTGCCTCGTGGACAGGGTTCGGCTATGGCTACACCTTC	CASWTGFGYGYTF
TRBD2	.	TRBV5-5	TRBJ2-7	TGTGCCAGCAGCTTTAGGCCGGGAGGTAGGGCCCCCTACGAGCAGTACTTC	CASSFRPGGRAPYEQYF
TRBD2	.	TRBV5-4	TRBJ2-7	TGTGCCAGCAGCGGGCGGGAGGGGTCCTACGAGCAGTACTTC	CASSGREGSYEQYF
TRBD2	.	TRBV15	TRBJ2-1	TGTGCCACCAGCAGGGAGGGGCTAGCGGGAGGTAATGAGCAGTTCTTC	CATSREGLAGGNEQFF
TRBD1	.	TRBV5-6	TRBJ1-5	TGTGCCAGCAGCATCGGGACAGGTATTAATCAGCCCCAGCATTTT	CASSIGTGINQPQHF
TRBD2	.	TRBV27	TRBJ2-7	TGTGCCAGCAGTCCGAAGGGACTAGCGCGGTATGAGCAGTACTTC	CASSPKGLARYEQYF
TRBD1	few	TRBV27	TRBJ2-3	TGTGCCAGCAGTCCGAAGACAGGGGGCACAGATACGCAGTATTTT	CASSPKTGGTDTQYF
.	.	TRBV4-2	TRBJ2-1	TGTGCCAGCAGCCAGACCTGGGGCAGGGATACGAGTTACAATGAGCAGTTCTTC	CASSQTWGRDTSYNEQFF
TRBD2	.	TRBV7-2	TRBJ2-1	TGTGCCAGCAGCTCGCCCAGCGGGAGGGGACGATGGGACAATGAGCAGTTCTTC	CASSSPSGRGRWDNEQFF
.	.	TRBV5-6	TRBJ2-1	TGTGCCAGCAGCTTGTTCCCTTACAATGAGCAGTTCTTC	CASSLFPYNEQFF
.	.	TRBV18	TRBJ1-5	TGTGCCAGCTCACTCGAACGGGTTTATAGCAATCAGCCCCAGCATTTT	CASSLERVYSNQPQHF
.	once	TRBV27	TRBJ2-7	TGTTCCGTGGGGCGAGGGCAGTACTTC	CSVGRGQYF
TRBD2	few	TRBV28	TRBJ2-7	TGTGCCAGCAGTGCGACTAGCGGGAATCGGTACGAGCAGTACTTC	CASSATSGNRYEQYF
.	.	TRBV7-8	TRBJ1-5	TGTGCCAGCAGCTCCCCGGGACACGAGAGCCAGCCCCAGCATTTT	CASSSPGHESQPQHF
TRBD1	.	TRBV5-1	TRBJ1-4	TGCGCCAGCAGCCCGGAACAGGGGGCTAATGAAAAACTGTTTTTT	CASSPEQGANEKLFF
.	.	TRBV6-5	TRBJ2-1	TGTGCCAGCAGTGAAGGCCCTAGTGTCAATGAGCAGTTCTTC	CASSEGPSVNEQFF